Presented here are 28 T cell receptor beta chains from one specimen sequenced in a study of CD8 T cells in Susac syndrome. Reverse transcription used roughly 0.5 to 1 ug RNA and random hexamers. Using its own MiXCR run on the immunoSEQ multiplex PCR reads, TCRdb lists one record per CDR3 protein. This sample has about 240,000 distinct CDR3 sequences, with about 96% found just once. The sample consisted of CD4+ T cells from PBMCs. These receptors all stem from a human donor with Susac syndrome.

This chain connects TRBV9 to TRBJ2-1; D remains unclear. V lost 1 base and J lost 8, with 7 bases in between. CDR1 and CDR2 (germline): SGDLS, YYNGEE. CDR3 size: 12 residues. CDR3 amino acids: CASSVLGYEQFF. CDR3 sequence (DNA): TGTGCCAGCAGCGTACTAGGATATGAGCAGTTCTTC.

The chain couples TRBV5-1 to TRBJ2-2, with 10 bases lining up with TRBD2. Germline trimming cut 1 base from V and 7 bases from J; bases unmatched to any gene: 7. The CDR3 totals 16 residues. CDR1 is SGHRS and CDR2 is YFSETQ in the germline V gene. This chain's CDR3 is CASSLLAGAEFGELFF. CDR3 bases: TGCGCCAGCAGCTTGCTAGCGGGAGCTGAGTTCGGGGAGCTGTTTTTT.

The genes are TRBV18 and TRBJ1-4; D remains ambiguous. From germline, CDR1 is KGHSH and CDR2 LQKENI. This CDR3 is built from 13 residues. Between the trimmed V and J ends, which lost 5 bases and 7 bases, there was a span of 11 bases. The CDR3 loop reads CASSFTEGEKLFF. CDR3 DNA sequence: TGTGCCAGCTCATTCACGGAGGGTGAAAAACTGTTTTTT.

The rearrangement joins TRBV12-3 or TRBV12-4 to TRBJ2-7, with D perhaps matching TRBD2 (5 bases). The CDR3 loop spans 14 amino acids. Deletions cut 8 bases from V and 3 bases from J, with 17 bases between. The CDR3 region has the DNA TGTGCCAGCGGGAGAGGGCCAGTCCACTACGAGCAGTACTTC. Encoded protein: CASGRGPVHYEQYF.

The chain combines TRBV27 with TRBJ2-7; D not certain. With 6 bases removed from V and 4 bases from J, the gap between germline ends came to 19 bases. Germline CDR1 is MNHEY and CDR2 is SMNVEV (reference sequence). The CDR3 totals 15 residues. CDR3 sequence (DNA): TGTGCCAGCAGCTCTCCGGGTCTAGAATCATACGAGCAGTACTTC. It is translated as CASSSPGLESYEQYF.

CDR3 sequence: CASSFLGLYYGYTF. In DNA form, the CDR3 reads TGTGCCAGCAGCTTCCTCGGACTGTACTATGGCTACACCTTC. The genes are TRBV11-2 and TRBJ1-2; the D is unclear. CDR3 length: 14 amino acids. Trimming cost V 3 bases and J 3 bases, with 11 bases left between them. From germline, CDR1 is SGHAT and CDR2 FQNNGV.

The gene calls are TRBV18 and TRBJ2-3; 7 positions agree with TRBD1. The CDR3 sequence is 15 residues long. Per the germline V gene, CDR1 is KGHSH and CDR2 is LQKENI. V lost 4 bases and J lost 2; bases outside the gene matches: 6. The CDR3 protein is CASSLSGQHTDTQYF. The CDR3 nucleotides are TGTGCCAGCTCACTCTCGGGACAGCACACAGATACGCAGTATTTT.

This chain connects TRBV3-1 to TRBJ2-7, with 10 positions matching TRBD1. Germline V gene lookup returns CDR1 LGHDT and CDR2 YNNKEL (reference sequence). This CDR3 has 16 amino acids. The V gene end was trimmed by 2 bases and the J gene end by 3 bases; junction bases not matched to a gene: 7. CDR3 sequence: CASSQSSRDRGYEQYF. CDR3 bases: TGTGCCAGCAGCCAATCTTCCCGGGACAGGGGCTACGAGCAGTACTTC.

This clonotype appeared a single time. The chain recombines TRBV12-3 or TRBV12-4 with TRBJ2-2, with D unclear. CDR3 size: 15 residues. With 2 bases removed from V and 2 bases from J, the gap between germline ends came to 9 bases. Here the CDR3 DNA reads TGTGCCAGCAGTTTAAGGAGCCCTAACACCGGGGAGCTGTTTTTT. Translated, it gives CASSLRSPNTGELFF.

DNA for the CDR3: TGTGCCAGCAGTCGTACTAGCGGTAATGAGCAGTTCTTC. Residues: CASSRTSGNEQFF. J is TRBJ2-1 and V is TRBV27, with 8 positions matching TRBD2. Germline V gives CDR1 MNHEY, CDR2 SMNVEV (reference sequence). The CDR3 sequence is 13 residues long. The junction had 4 bases not matched to a gene; V was cut back by 5 bases and J by 7 bases.

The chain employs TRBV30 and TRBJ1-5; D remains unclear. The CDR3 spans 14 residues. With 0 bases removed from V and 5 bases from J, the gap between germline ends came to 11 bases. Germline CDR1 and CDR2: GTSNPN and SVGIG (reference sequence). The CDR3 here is CAWSVSARDQPQHF. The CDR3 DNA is TGTGCCTGGAGTGTTTCGGCTCGTGATCAGCCCCAGCATTTT.

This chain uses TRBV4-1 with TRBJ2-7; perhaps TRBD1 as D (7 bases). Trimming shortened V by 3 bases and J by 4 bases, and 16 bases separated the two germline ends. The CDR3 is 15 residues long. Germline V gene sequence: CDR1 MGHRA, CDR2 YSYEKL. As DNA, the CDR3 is TGCGCCAGCAGCCATTCACGGACAGGAGGGTACGAGCAGTACTTC. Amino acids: CASSHSRTGGYEQYF.

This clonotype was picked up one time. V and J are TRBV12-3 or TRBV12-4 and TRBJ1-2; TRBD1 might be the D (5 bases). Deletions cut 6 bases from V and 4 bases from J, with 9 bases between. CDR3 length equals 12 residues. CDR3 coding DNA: TGTGCCAGCAGGACAGACCCCTATGGCTACACCTTC. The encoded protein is CASRTDPYGYTF.

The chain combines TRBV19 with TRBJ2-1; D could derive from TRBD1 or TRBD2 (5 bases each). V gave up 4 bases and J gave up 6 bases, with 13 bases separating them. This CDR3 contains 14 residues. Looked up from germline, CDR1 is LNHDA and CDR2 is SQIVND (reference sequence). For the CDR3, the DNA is TGTGCCAGTAGTACCGTCGCCGGGGCCAATGAGCAGTTCTTC. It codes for CASSTVAGANEQFF.

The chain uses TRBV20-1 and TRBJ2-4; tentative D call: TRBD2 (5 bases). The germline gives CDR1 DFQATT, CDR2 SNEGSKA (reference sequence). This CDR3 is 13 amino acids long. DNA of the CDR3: TGCAGCCTCGGGTCGGGGACCAAAAACATTCAGTACTTC. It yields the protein CSLGSGTKNIQYF.

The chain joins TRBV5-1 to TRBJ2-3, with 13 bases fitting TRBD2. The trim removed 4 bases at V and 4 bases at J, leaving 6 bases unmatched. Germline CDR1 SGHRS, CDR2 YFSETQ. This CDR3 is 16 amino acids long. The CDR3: CASSGGLAGVSDTQYF. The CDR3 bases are TGCGCCAGCAGCGGCGGACTAGCGGGAGTATCAGATACGCAGTATTTT. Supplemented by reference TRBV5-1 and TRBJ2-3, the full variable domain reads KAGVTQTPRYLIKTRGQQVTLSCSPISGHRSVSWYQQTPGQGLQFLFEYFSETQRNKGNFPGRFSGRQFSNSRSEMNVSTLELGDSALYLCASSGGLAGVSDTQYFGPGTRLTVL.

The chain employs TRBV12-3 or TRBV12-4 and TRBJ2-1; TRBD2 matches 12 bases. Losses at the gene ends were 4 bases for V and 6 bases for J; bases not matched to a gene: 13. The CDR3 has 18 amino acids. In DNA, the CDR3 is TGTGCCAGCAGTTCGAGGGCACTAGCGGGAGGTCGTCGCAATGAGCAGTTCTTC. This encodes CASSSRALAGGRRNEQFF.

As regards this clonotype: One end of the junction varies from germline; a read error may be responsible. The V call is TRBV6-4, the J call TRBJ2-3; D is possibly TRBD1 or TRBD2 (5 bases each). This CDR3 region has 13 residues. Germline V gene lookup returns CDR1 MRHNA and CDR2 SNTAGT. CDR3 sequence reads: CASGDGPTDPQYF. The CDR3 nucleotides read TGTGCCAGCGGGGACGGCCCCACAGATCCGCAGTATTTT.

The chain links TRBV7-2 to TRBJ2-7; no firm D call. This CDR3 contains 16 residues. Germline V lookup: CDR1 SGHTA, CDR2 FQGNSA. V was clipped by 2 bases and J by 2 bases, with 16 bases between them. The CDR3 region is CASSLRALSMTYEQYF. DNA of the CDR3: TGTGCCAGCAGCTTAAGGGCTTTATCGATGACCTACGAGCAGTACTTC.

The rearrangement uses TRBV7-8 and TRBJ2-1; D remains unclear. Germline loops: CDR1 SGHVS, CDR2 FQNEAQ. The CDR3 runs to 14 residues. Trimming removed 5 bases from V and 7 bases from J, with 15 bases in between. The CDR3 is CASSPGPRINEQFF. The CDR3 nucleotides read TGTGCCAGCAGCCCCGGACCCCGAATTAATGAGCAGTTCTTC.

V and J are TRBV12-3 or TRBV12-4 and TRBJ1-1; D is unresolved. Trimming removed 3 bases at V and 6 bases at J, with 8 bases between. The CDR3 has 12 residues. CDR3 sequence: CASSLVGAEAFF. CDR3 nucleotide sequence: TGTGCCAGCAGTTTGGTTGGGGCTGAAGCTTTCTTT.

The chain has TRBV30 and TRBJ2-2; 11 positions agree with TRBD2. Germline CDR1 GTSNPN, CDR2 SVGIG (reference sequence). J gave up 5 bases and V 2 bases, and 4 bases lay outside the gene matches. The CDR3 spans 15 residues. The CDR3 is CAWSRLAGRTGELFF. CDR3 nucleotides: TGTGCCTGGAGTCGACTAGCGGGGAGGACCGGGGAGCTGTTTTTT.

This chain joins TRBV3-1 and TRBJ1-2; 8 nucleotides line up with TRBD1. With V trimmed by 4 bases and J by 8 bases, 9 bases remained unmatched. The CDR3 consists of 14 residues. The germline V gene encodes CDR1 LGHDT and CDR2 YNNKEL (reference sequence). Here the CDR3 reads CASSPTDRGLGYTF. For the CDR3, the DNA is TGTGCCAGCAGCCCCACAGACAGGGGTTTAGGCTACACCTTC.

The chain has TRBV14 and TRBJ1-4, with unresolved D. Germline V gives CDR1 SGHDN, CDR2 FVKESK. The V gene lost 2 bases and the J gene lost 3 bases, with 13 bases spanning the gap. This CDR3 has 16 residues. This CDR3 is CASSQLSGLANEKLFF. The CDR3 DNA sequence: TGTGCCAGCAGCCAACTAAGCGGATTGGCTAATGAAAAACTGTTTTTT.

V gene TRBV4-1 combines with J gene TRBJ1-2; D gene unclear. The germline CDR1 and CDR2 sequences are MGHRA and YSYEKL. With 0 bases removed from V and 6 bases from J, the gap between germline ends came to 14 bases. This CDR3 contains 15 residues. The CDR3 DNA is TGCGCCAGCAGCCAAGATCCAGGTGGCGAGAATGGCTACACCTTC. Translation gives CASSQDPGGENGYTF.

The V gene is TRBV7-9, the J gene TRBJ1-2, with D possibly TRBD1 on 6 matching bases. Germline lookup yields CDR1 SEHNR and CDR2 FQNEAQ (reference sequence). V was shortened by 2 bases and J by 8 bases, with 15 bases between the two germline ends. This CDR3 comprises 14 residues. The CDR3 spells CASSLSRGLRGYTF. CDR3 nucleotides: TGTGCCAGCAGCTTATCTCGGGGGCTAAGGGGCTACACCTTC.

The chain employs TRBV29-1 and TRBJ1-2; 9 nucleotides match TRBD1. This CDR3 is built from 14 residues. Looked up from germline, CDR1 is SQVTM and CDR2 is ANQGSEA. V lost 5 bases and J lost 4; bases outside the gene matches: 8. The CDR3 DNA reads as TGCAGCGTTAGACCGGGACAGGGAGCCTATGGCTACACCTTC. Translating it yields CSVRPGQGAYGYTF.

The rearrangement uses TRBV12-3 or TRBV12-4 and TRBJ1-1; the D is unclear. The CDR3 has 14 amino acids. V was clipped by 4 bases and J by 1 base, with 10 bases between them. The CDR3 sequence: CASSSTQSNTEAFF. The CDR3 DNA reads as TGTGCCAGCAGTTCAACACAGTCGAACACTGAAGCTTTCTTT.